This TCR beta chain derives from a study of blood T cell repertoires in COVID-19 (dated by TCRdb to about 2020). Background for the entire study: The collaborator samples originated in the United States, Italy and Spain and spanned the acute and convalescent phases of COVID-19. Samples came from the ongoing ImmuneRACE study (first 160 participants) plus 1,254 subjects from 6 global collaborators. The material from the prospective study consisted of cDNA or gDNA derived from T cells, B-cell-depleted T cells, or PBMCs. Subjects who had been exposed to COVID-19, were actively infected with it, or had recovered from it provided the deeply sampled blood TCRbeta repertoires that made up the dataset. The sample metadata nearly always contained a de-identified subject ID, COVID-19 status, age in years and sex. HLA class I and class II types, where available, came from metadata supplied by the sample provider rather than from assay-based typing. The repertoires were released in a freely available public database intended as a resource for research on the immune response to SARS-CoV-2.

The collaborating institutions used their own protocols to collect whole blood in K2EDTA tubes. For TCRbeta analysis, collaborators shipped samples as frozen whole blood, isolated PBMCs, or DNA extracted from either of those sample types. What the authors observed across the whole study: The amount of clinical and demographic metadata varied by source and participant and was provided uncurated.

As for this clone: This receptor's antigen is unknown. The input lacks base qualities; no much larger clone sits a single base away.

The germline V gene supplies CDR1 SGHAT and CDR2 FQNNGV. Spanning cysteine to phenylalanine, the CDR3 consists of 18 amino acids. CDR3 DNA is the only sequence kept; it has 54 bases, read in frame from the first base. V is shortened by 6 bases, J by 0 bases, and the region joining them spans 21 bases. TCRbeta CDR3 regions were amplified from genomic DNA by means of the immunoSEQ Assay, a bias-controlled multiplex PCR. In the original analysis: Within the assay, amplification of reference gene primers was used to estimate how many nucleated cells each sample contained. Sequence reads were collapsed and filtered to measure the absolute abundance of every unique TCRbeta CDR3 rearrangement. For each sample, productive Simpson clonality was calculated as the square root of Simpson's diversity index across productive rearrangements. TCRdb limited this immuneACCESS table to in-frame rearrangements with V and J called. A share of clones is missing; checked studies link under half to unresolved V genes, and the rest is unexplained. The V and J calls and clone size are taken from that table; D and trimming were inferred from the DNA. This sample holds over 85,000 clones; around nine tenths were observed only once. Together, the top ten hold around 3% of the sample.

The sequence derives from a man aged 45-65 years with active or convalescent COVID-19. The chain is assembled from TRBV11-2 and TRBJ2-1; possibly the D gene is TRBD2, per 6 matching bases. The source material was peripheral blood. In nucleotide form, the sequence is TGTGCCAGCAGACCAGCGCACGGGGACTCTAGCTCCTACAATGAGCAGTTCTTC. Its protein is CASRPAHGDSSSYNEQFF.